These 16 T cell receptor beta chains were all obtained from the same sample, sequenced in a study of blood T cell repertoires in COVID-19. The method was immunoSEQ multiplex PCR; TCRdb's version includes in-frame clones alone and lacks a portion of them. This sample carries 140,000 or so clones, over 75% of them seen once, and the ten largest clones take 3%. Specimen: peripheral blood. The receptors derive from a woman aged 60 to 75 with active COVID-19.

This CDR3 is CASSRRDSGLALLHF. The CDR3, as DNA: TGTGCCAGCAGCAGACGAGACAGCGGGTTAGCGCTCCTCCACTTT. The chain has TRBV5-5 and TRBJ1-6; possibly TRBD1 for D (5 bases). Germline V gives CDR1 SGHKS, CDR2 YYEKEE (reference sequence). The length of the CDR3 is 15 residues. With 4 bases removed from V and 15 bases from J, the gap between germline ends came to 23 bases.

This chain joins TRBV9 and TRBJ2-2, with 8 bases lining up with TRBD1. V shed 7 bases, J shed 1 base, and the junction held 9 bases outside the gene matches. This CDR3 region has 16 residues. Germline values: CDR1 SGDLS, CDR2 YYNGEE. Here the CDR3 reads CASGRPGQENTGELFF. In nucleotides, the CDR3 is TGTGCCAGCGGTAGGCCGGGACAGGAGAACACCGGGGAGCTGTTTTTT.

This chain links TRBV5-6 with TRBJ1-6; D is undetermined. This CDR3 is 12 amino acids long. Germline values: CDR1 SGHDT, CDR2 YYEEEE. V dropped 1 base and J dropped 13 bases, with 9 bases sitting between them. CDR3 DNA: TGTGCCAGCAGCTTGCCCCCGGAGCCCCTCCACTTT. Its protein product is CASSLPPEPLHF.

A word on this clone: The sample contains more than one DNA sequence encoding this CDR3. This chain joins TRBV3-1 (or the pseudogene TRBV3-2) and TRBJ2-7; TRBD2 might be the D (6 bases). The V end was cut by 5 bases, the J end by 3 bases, with 11 bases between. Germline V gene sequence: CDR1 LGHDT, CDR2 YNNKEL (reference sequence). This CDR3 has 13 amino acids. The DNA for the CDR3 is TGTGCCAGCAGCTCCGGGACTGGCTACGAGCAGTACTTC. Its protein product is CASSSGTGYEQYF.

This chain's CDR3 is CSVERASGKETQYF. The CDR3, as DNA: TGCAGCGTTGAACGGGCTAGCGGGAAAGAGACCCAGTACTTC. This chain links TRBV29-1 with TRBJ2-5, with 9 nucleotides matching TRBD2. The CDR3 consists of 14 residues. V was clipped by 2 bases and J by 3 bases; unmatched bases: 4. The germline gives CDR1 SQVTM, CDR2 ANQGSEA.

The chain joins TRBV24-1 to TRBJ1-5; D gene unclear. The CDR3 is 15 residues long. Trimming took 2 bases from V and 5 from J, leaving 12 bases between them. Germline-derived CDR1 and CDR2 are KGHDR and SFDVKD. The CDR3 is CATSDYGTAYQPQHF. CDR3 nucleotides: TGTGCCACCAGTGATTACGGAACAGCCTATCAGCCCCAGCATTTT.

The chain uses TRBV5-6 and TRBJ2-5; no definite D call. V lost 4 bases, J lost 5 bases, and 9 bases lay in between. Germline V gives CDR1 SGHDT, CDR2 YYEEEE. The length of the CDR3 is 12 residues. The CDR3 DNA reads TGTGCCAGCAGCGCACTTCTCGAGACCCAGTACTTC. Residues: CASSALLETQYF.

The chain is built from TRBV28 and TRBJ2-5; D may be TRBD1 (6 bases). Germline V gene data show CDR1 as MDHEN and CDR2 as SYDVKM. The CDR3 runs to 16 residues. The V end lost 3 bases, the J end lost 4 bases, and 18 bases lay between the germline ends. The CDR3 coding sequence is TGTGCCAGCAGTTTCATGGACAGAATTATTGGAGAGACCCAGTACTTC. This translates into CASSFMDRIIGETQYF.

Comments on this clone: Other DNA variants within this sample encode the same CDR3. V and J are TRBV19 and TRBJ2-1, with TRBD2 matching 8 bases. The germline gives CDR1 LNHDA, CDR2 SQIVND (reference sequence). Trimming took 4 bases from V and 4 from J; bases not matched to a gene: 0. There are 13 residues in the CDR3. This CDR3 is CASSSGRYNEQFF. The CDR3 DNA follows: TGTGCCAGTAGTAGCGGGAGGTACAATGAGCAGTTCTTC.

This chain connects TRBV4-2 to TRBJ1-1, with 9 bases lining up with TRBD1. The junction had 3 bases not matched to a gene; V was cut back by 3 bases and J by 7 bases. The CDR3 sequence is 13 residues long. Germline values: CDR1 LGHNA, CDR2 YNFKEQ. The CDR3 sequence is CASSQRDRDEAFF. DNA of the CDR3: TGTGCCAGCAGCCAGAGGGACAGGGATGAAGCTTTCTTT.

The rearrangement uses TRBV11-1 and TRBJ2-5; tentatively, D is TRBD1 (6 bases). The CDR3 is made up of 15 amino acids. The germline V and J ends were trimmed by 6 bases and 2 bases, with 16 bases remaining between them. Germline lookup yields CDR1 SGHAT and CDR2 FQDESV (reference sequence). CDR3 nucleotide sequence: TGTGCCAGCAGATACCGGGACATGGGGCAAGAGACCCAGTACTTC. Its protein is CASRYRDMGQETQYF.

This sequence joins TRBV27 and TRBJ2-1, with 8 bases matching TRBD2. With V trimmed by 8 bases and J by 7 bases, 13 bases remained unmatched. The germline gives CDR1 MNHEY, CDR2 SMNVEV (reference sequence). The CDR3 covers 15 residues. The CDR3 region is CASQGLSSGENEQFF. CDR3 nucleotides: TGTGCCAGCCAAGGACTGAGTAGCGGGGAAAATGAGCAGTTCTTC.

This clone has only one observation. The chain recombines TRBV11-2 with TRBJ2-7; D is perhaps TRBD1 (5 bases). The V end lost 4 bases, the J end lost 6 bases, and 16 bases lay between the germline ends. The germline V gene has CDR1 SGHAT and CDR2 FQNNGV. This CDR3 region has 14 residues. Here the CDR3 DNA reads TGTGCCAGCAGCTCCTCACCACAAGGGGCCGAGCAGTACTTC. Amino acids: CASSSSPQGAEQYF. Based on the CDR3 plus reference TRBV11-2 and TRBJ2-7, the full variable domain is EAGVAQSPRYKIIEKRQSVAFWCNPISGHATLYWYQQILGQGPKLLIQFQNNGVVDDSQLPKDRFSAERLKGVDSTLKIQPAKLEDSAVYLCASSSSPQGAEQYFGPGTRLTVT.

This rearrangement joins TRBV3-1 (or the pseudogene TRBV3-2) to TRBJ1-5; 10 nucleotides line up with TRBD1. V was clipped by 4 bases and J by 7 bases; unmatched bases: 10. CDR3 length equals 16 residues. Germline lookup yields CDR1 LGHDT and CDR2 YNNKEL (reference sequence). CDR3 amino acids: CASSLGQGDAKQPQHF. The CDR3 DNA reads TGTGCCAGCAGCCTAGGACAGGGGGACGCCAAGCAGCCCCAGCATTTT.

This chain links TRBV3-1 (or the pseudogene TRBV3-2) with TRBJ2-2; TRBD1 matches at 7 bases. The length of the CDR3 is 15 residues. The J segment lost 7 bases and the V segment lost 0 bases, leaving 5 bases of the junction unmatched. Germline V gene sequence: CDR1 LGHDT, CDR2 YNNKEL (reference sequence). CDR3 nucleotides: TGTGCCAGCAGCCAAGATTCGACAGGGCGCGGGGAGCTGTTTTTT. It translates to CASSQDSTGRGELFF.

This sequence joins TRBV6-2 or TRBV6-3 and TRBJ2-1; 11 bases line up with TRBD2. Trimming cost V 0 bases and J 3 bases; bases outside gene matches: 4. Germline V gives CDR1 MNHEY, CDR2 SVGEGT. This CDR3 comprises 17 residues. The CDR3 region is CASSYSGLAGVYNEQFF. CDR3 DNA sequence: TGTGCCAGCAGTTACTCCGGACTAGCGGGTGTCTACAATGAGCAGTTCTTC.